The sequence of this TCR beta chain was determined in a study of T cell changes during pregnancy in multiple sclerosis. The protocol was immunoSEQ multiplex PCR, while the TCRdb copy is restricted to in-frame clones and leaves out a portion. The repertoire consists of tens of thousands of clones, with roughly 90% occurring once and the leading ten covering approximately 1.7%. The sample consisted of peripheral blood, taken in the first trimester of pregnancy. This receptor was identified in a female donor with multiple sclerosis, enrolled in a pregnancy study.

In DNA form, the CDR3 reads TGTGCCAGCAGCCAGCAGGGGTACTACGAGCAGTACTTC. This codes for CASSQQGYYEQYF. V gene TRBV5-4 combines with J gene TRBJ2-7, with D maybe TRBD1 (6 bases). Deletions cut 4 bases from V and 3 bases from J, with 11 bases between. CDR1 is SGHNT, CDR2 YYREEE, per germline (reference sequence). The CDR3 extends over 13 amino acids.